The 24 T cell receptor beta chains given below trace back to one sample, sequenced in a study of Ad26.COV2.S vaccination and SARS-CoV-2 variants. Repertoires were generated with immunoSEQ multiplex PCR, while TCRdb's copy carries only in-frame clones and drops some. The sample shows about half a million clones, roughly 87% of them seen only once. The treatment was: over 15 received Ad26.COV2.S at low or high dose, single or two shots; about 5 received placebo; per-sample allocation not given. All samples were drawn on day 63, counting from the first vaccine or placebo injection. The sample consisted of peripheral blood, taken in a trial of Ad26.COV2.S vaccine versus placebo. Receptors were obtained from a person aged 18-65 years who received the Ad26.COV2.S COVID-19 vaccine or a placebo.

The chain recombines TRBV6-4 with TRBJ2-3, with D perhaps matching TRBD2 (5 bases). The germline V gene has CDR1 MRHNA and CDR2 SNTAGT. This CDR3 region has 15 residues. V was trimmed by 7 bases and J by 5 bases, leaving 19 bases between them. CDR3 nucleotides: TGTGCCAGCACCGATTATGGGAGAGGGCGAGATACGCAGTATTTT. This gives the protein CASTDYGRGRDTQYF.

This rearrangement joins TRBV5-1 to TRBJ1-1, with D tentatively TRBD1 (6 bases). V shed 5 bases and J shed 0 bases, with 11 bases lying between them. Germline V CDR1 and CDR2: SGHRS, YFSETQ. This CDR3 contains 14 residues. The CDR3 region is CASRLQGMNTEAFF. DNA of the CDR3: TGCGCCAGCAGGTTACAGGGCATGAACACTGAAGCTTTCTTT. Based on the CDR3 plus reference TRBV5-1 and TRBJ1-1, the full variable domain is KAGVTQTPRYLIKTRGQQVTLSCSPISGHRSVSWYQQTPGQGLQFLFEYFSETQRNKGNFPGRFSGRQFSNSRSEMNVSTLELGDSALYLCASRLQGMNTEAFFGQGTRLTVV.

The CDR3 coding sequence is TGTGCCAGCAGCCCGAGCGGGGCCGCCACAGATACGCAGTATTTT. Amino acid sequence: CASSPSGAATDTQYF. This chain connects TRBV9 to TRBJ2-3; the match to TRBD2 covers 7 bases. The V gene's germline CDR1 is SGDLS and CDR2 YYNGEE. The trim removed 4 bases at V and 2 bases at J, leaving 7 bases unmatched. This CDR3 region has 15 residues.

The rearrangement links TRBV5-5 to TRBJ1-2, with 11 bases identical to TRBD1. V lost 2 bases and J lost 4; bases outside the gene matches: 7. The germline gives CDR1 SGHKS, CDR2 YYEKEE (reference sequence). The CDR3 is 16 amino acids. This CDR3 is CASSFGRDRGAYGYTF. The DNA for the CDR3 is TGTGCCAGCAGCTTTGGTCGGGACAGGGGGGCCTATGGCTACACCTTC.

The V and J genes are TRBV6-5 and TRBJ1-5; no firm D call. This CDR3 contains 15 residues. With 8 bases removed from V and 3 bases from J, the gap between germline ends came to 17 bases. Germline CDR1 reads MNHEY; CDR2 reads SVGAGI. The CDR3 loop is CASALSGPLNQPQHF. The CDR3 coding sequence is TGTGCCAGCGCCCTAAGCGGACCCCTCAATCAGCCCCAGCATTTT.

The gene calls are TRBV13 and TRBJ2-7; 9 bases are shared with TRBD1. This CDR3 region has 15 residues. V was clipped by 5 bases and J by 4 bases; unmatched bases: 9. Germline-derived CDR1 and CDR2 are PRHDT and FYEKMQ (reference sequence). The CDR3 DNA reads TGTGCCAGCAGCCCCGGTGACAGGGGGTGGTACGAGCAGTACTTC. It codes for CASSPGDRGWYEQYF.

V and J are TRBV28 and TRBJ1-3; 7 positions match TRBD1. This CDR3 is built from 16 residues. J was trimmed by 0 bases and V by 6 bases; bases with no gene match: 8. CDR1 is MDHEN, CDR2 SYDVKM, per germline. In nucleotides, the CDR3 is TGTGCCAGCAGCAACCGTGGGACAGCCTCTGGAAACACCATATATTTT. Protein sequence: CASSNRGTASGNTIYF.

The J gene is TRBJ1-4, the V gene TRBV6-1; perhaps TRBD1 as D (6 bases). The length of the CDR3 is 14 residues. Germline CDR1 MNHNS, CDR2 SASEGT. V dropped 2 bases and J dropped 8 bases, with 12 bases sitting between them. The CDR3 reads CASSEMGGTEKLFF. The CDR3 DNA follows: TGTGCCAGCAGTGAAATGGGGGGCACGGAAAAACTGTTTTTT.

The chain couples TRBV4-1 to TRBJ2-7; no clear D gene. Germline CDR1 is MGHRA and CDR2 is YSYEKL. Deletions cut 4 bases from V and 3 bases from J, with 16 bases between. The CDR3 has 15 residues. The CDR3 protein is CASSPPTTTLYEQYF. The CDR3 DNA is TGCGCCAGCAGCCCACCCACGACAACACTCTACGAGCAGTACTTC.

The chain recombines TRBV18 with TRBJ2-3; 8 nucleotides line up with TRBD1. Germline values: CDR1 KGHSH, CDR2 LQKENI. This CDR3 region has 16 residues. The V and J ends lost 4 bases and 0 bases, in that order; junction bases with no gene match: 6. The CDR3 region is CASSQETGVSTDTQYF. The CDR3 coding sequence is TGTGCCAGCTCACAAGAGACAGGGGTCAGCACAGATACGCAGTATTTT.

The chain uses TRBV10-2 and TRBJ1-2, with 10 positions matching TRBD1. Germline V gives CDR1 WSHSY, CDR2 SAAADI. V shed 4 bases and J 7 bases; nucleotides not matched to a gene: 9. This CDR3 has 15 residues. The CDR3 DNA reads TGCGCCAGCAGTGGAACACCGGGACAGGGGTTTGGCTACACCTTC. This gives the protein CASSGTPGQGFGYTF.

This chain uses TRBV2 with TRBJ2-2; D call uncertain. Germline CDR1 and CDR2: SNHLY and FYNNEI. Trimming took off 6 bases at V and 6 bases at J, with 20 bases between the two ends. This CDR3 comprises 16 residues. CDR3 region: CASSNRPYGSAGELFF. In DNA, the CDR3 is TGTGCCAGCAGCAACAGACCCTATGGTTCCGCCGGGGAGCTGTTTTTT.

The chain employs TRBV2 and TRBJ2-4, with 8 bases matching TRBD2. CDR3 length equals 18 residues. Germline assignment: CDR1 SNHLY and CDR2 FYNNEI. V trimming: 5 bases; J trimming: 1 base; junction bases outside the gene matches: 13. This CDR3 is CASSPPRGGYGAKNIQYF. CDR3 sequence (DNA): TGTGCCAGCAGTCCACCCCGGGGGGGGTACGGGGCCAAAAACATTCAGTACTTC. Full variable domain (missing parts from reference TRBV2 and TRBJ2-4): EPEVTQTPSHQVTQMGQEVILRCVPISNHLYFYWYRQILGQKVEFLVSFYNNEISEKSEIFDDQFSVERPDGSNFTLKIRSTKLEDSAMYFCASSPPRGGYGAKNIQYFGAGTRLSVL.

With respect to this clone: The germline gene is not matched at one end of the junction; a read error may be the cause. The V and J genes are TRBV2 and TRBJ2-1; 8 positions match TRBD1. The CDR3 totals 13 residues. Germline CDR1 and CDR2: SNHLY and FYNNEI. The chain's CDR3 is CASRKARTGSKVF. CDR3 in DNA: TGTGCCAGCAGGAAAGCAAGGACAGGGTCCAAGGTCTTC. Full variable domain (rest looked up from reference TRBV2 and TRBJ2-1): EPEVTQTPSHQVTQMGQEVILRCVPISNHLYFYWYRQILGQKVEFLVSFYNNEISEKSEIFDDQFSVERPDGSNFTLKIRSTKLEDSAMYFCASRKARTGSKVFGPGTRLTVL.

The J gene is TRBJ1-5, the V gene TRBV7-2; 7 bases fit TRBD1. The length of the CDR3 is 15 residues. CDR1 is SGHTA, CDR2 FQGNSA, per germline. J lost 7 bases, V lost 0 bases, and 6 bases had no gene match. The CDR3 region is CASSLAGRGGQPQHF. The CDR3 nucleotides are TGTGCCAGCAGCTTAGCCGGCAGGGGGGGACAGCCCCAGCATTTT.

The chain carries TRBV7-2 and TRBJ2-2; 8 bases align to TRBD1. The germline V gene has CDR1 SGHTA and CDR2 FQGNSA. The V and J ends lost 4 bases and 4 bases, in that order; junction bases with no gene match: 8. The CDR3 has 16 amino acids. Here the CDR3 reads CASSSRTGSATGELFF. The CDR3 DNA follows: TGTGCCAGCAGCTCAAGGACAGGGTCGGCCACCGGGGAGCTGTTTTTT.

A single count supports this clone. V is TRBV4-1 and J is TRBJ2-1; D is possibly TRBD2 (5 bases). The CDR3 consists of 16 residues. Trimming took 2 bases from V and 4 from J, leaving 15 bases between them. Germline loops: CDR1 MGHRA, CDR2 YSYEKL. Here the CDR3 reads CASSQPGKTVYNEQFF. The CDR3 DNA is TGCGCCAGCAGCCAACCGGGGAAGACTGTATACAATGAGCAGTTCTTC.

The CDR3 DNA reads TGTGCCATCAGAGGACAGGGAAGATACGAGCAGTACTTC. Encoded protein: CAIRGQGRYEQYF. The chain uses TRBV10-3 and TRBJ2-7; 8 nucleotides align to TRBD1. Germline CDR1 ENHRY, CDR2 SYGVKD. This CDR3 is built from 13 residues. V lost 6 bases and J lost 4; bases outside the gene matches: 5.

The rearrangement joins TRBV11-2 to TRBJ1-1; unclear D gene. V was trimmed by 0 bases and J by 0 bases, leaving 8 bases between them. The germline gives CDR1 SGHAT, CDR2 FQNNGV. The CDR3 sequence is 15 residues long. CDR3 coding DNA: TGTGCCAGCAGCTTAGATGTGGGCCTGAACACTGAAGCTTTCTTT. As protein: CASSLDVGLNTEAFF.

This clone is a singleton in its sample. This chain uses TRBV27 with TRBJ1-6; D gene ambiguous. V was cut by 4 bases and J by 1 base, with 2 bases left in between. CDR1 and CDR2 from the germline V gene are MNHEY and SMNVEV (reference sequence). This CDR3 comprises 13 residues. The CDR3 loop reads CASSWSYNSPLHF. For the CDR3, the DNA is TGTGCCAGCAGTTGGTCCTATAATTCACCCCTCCACTTT.

The J gene is TRBJ1-2, the V gene TRBV7-9; D is perhaps TRBD1 (5 bases). Between the trimmed V and J ends, which lost 2 bases and 5 bases, there was a span of 15 bases. Germline V CDR1 and CDR2: SEHNR, FQNEAQ (reference sequence). This CDR3 spans 15 amino acids. The CDR3 sequence: CASSLSTGSGYGYTF. Written as DNA, the CDR3 is TGTGCCAGCAGCTTAAGTACTGGGTCAGGGTATGGCTACACCTTC.

The chain joins TRBV5-1 to TRBJ1-1; TRBD1 agrees at 9 bases. The junction had 3 bases not matched to a gene; V was cut back by 5 bases and J by 1 base. CDR1 SGHRS and CDR2 YFSETQ come from the germline V gene. The CDR3 sequence is 14 residues long. CDR3 amino acids: CASRPQGANTEAFF. CDR3 nucleotide sequence: TGCGCCAGCAGGCCACAGGGGGCGAACACTGAAGCTTTCTTT.

CDR3 DNA: TGCGCCAGCAGCTTGGAACAGCAGTATGGCTACACCTTC. This sequence encodes CASSLEQQYGYTF. The chain combines TRBV5-1 with TRBJ1-2, with D unresolved. Germline V gene lookup returns CDR1 SGHRS and CDR2 YFSETQ. The CDR3 runs to 13 residues. Trimming removed 0 bases from V and 5 bases from J, with 8 bases in between.

J is TRBJ2-1 and V is TRBV28; 12 nucleotides agree with TRBD2. CDR3 length: 16 amino acids. Germline V CDR1 and CDR2: MDHEN, SYDVKM. The V segment lost 3 bases and the J segment 8 bases; nucleotides outside the gene matches: 8. CDR3: CASSFSEGLAGHEQFF. DNA for the CDR3: TGTGCCAGCAGTTTTTCCGAAGGACTAGCGGGACATGAGCAGTTCTTC.